This T cell receptor beta chain came from a study of regulatory T cells in long-lasting Graves disease. Notes on the study in general: Accuracy was perhaps lowered by the small sample size.

Arm-PCR of CDR3 regions and iRepertoire HTBI primers were the basis on which TCR beta libraries were built. TCRdb re-analysed the multiplex PCR reads in MiXCR, keeping a single row per CDR3 protein. Of approximately 360,000 distinct CDR3 sequences detected, 12% appear once; the ten largest clones hold approximately 20%. This clonotype appeared many times. What it binds is not known. Time point in this sample: newly diagnosed GD, antithyroid drugs for less than 3 months. Preparation of the TCR library used RNA extracted from PBMCs. This sample was shared with a second study, whose subject was T cells in Graves' hyperthyroidism and ophthalmopathy.

The sequence was collected from a woman aged 18-29 years with Graves disease. Sample: peripheral blood mononuclear cells (PBMCs), taken at new diagnosis, from a patient treated with antithyroid drugs.

In DNA, the CDR3 is TGTGCCAGCAGTGAACGGACAGGGGCAAACCAAGAGACCCAGTACTTC. Amino acids: CASSERTGANQETQYF. The gene calls are TRBV25-1 and TRBJ2-5; 9 nucleotides align to TRBD1. The CDR3 has 16 residues. Germline V lookup: CDR1 MGHDK, CDR2 SYGVNS. V shed 2 bases, J shed 0 bases, and the junction held 4 bases outside the gene matches.